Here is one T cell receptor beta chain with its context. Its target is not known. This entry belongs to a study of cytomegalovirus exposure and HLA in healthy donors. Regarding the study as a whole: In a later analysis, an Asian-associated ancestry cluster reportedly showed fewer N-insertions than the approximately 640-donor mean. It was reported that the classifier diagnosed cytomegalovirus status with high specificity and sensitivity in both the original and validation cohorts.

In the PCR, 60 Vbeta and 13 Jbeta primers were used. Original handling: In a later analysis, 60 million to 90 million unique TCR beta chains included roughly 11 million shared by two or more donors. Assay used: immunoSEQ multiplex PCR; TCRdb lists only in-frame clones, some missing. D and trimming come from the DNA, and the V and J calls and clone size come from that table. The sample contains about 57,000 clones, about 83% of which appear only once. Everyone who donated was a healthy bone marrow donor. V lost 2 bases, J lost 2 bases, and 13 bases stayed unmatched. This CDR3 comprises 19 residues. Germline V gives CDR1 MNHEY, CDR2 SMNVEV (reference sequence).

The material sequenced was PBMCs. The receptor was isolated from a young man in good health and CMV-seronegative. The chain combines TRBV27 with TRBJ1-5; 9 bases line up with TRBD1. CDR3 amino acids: CASSLPGTGWGIGNQPQHF. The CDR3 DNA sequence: TGTGCCAGCAGTTTACCGGGGACAGGGTGGGGGATAGGCAATCAGCCCCAGCATTTT.